This TCR beta chain was found in a study of T-cell reconstitution after alpha-beta-depleted transplantation in children. Unique molecular identifiers were incorporated during preparation of the TCRbeta library. TCRdb redid the calling of the PCR reads with MiXCR, one entry per CDR3 protein. The sample lists 300,000 or so distinct CDR3 sequences; about a tenth were seen once. The CDR3 runs 12 residues. CDR1 is MNHEY, CDR2 SVGAGI, per germline. Trimming removed 6 bases at V and 1 base at J, with 6 bases between. The material was PBMCs from the stem cell graft donor, obtained from the stem cell graft. The sequence was collected from a human donor who donated a stem cell graft to a child with SCID. The rearrangement links TRBV6-5 to TRBJ1-1; D call uncertain. CDR3 sequence (DNA): TGTGCCAGCAGACGACAGAACACTGAAGCTTTCTTT. Translated: CASRRQNTEAFF.